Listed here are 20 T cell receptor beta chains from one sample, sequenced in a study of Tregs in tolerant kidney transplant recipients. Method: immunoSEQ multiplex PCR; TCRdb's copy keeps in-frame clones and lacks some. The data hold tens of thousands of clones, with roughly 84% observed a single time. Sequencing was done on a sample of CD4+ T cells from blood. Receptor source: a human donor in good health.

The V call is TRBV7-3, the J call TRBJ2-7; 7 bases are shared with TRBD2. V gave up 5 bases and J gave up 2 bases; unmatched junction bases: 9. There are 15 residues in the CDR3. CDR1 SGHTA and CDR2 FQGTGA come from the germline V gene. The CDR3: CASSPRAGPTYEQYF. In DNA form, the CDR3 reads TGTGCCAGCAGCCCTAGAGCGGGACCTACCTACGAGCAGTACTTC. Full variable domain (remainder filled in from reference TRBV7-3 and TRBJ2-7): GAGVSQTPSNKVTEKGKYVELRCDPISGHTALYWYRQSLGQGPEFLIYFQGTGAADDSGLPNDRFFAVRPEGSVSTLKIQRTERGDSAVYLCASSPRAGPTYEQYFGPGTRLTVT.

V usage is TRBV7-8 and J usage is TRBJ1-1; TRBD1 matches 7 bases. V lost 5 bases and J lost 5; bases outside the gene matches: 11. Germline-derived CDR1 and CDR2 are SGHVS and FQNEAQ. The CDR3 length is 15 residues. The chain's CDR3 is CASSTWDSENTEAFF. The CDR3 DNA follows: TGTGCCAGCAGCACTTGGGACAGCGAGAATACTGAAGCTTTCTTT.

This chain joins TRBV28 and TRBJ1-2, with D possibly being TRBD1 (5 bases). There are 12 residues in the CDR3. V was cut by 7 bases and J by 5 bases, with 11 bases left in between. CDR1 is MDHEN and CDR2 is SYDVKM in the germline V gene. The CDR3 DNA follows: TGTGCCAGCAATCCAGGGAAGTATGGCTACACCTTC. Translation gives CASNPGKYGYTF.

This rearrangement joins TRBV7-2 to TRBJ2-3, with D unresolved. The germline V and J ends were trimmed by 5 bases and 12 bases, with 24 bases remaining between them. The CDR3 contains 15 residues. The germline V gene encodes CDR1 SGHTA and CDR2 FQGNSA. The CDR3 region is CASSRRRKDLETQYF. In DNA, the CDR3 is TGTGCCAGCAGCCGCCGTCGGAAGGATCTTGAAACTCAGTATTTT.

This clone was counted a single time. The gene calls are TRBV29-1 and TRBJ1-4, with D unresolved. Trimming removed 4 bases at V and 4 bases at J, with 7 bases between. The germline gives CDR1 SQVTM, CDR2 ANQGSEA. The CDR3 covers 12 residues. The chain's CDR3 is CSVAGDNEKLFF. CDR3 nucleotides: TGCAGCGTTGCTGGGGATAATGAAAAACTGTTTTTT.

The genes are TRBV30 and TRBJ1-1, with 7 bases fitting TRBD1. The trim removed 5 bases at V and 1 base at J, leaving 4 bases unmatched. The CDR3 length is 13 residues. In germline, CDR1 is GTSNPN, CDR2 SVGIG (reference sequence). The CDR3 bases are TGTGCCTGGGGGGACAGTCCGAACACTGAAGCTTTCTTT. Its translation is CAWGDSPNTEAFF.

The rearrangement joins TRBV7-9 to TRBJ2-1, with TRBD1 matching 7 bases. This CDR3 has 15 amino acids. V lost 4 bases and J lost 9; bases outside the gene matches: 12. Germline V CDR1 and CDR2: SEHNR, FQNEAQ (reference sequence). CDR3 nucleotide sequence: TGTGCCAGCAGCTCCACCTTGACAGGGATAGGTGAGCAGTTCTTC. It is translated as CASSSTLTGIGEQFF.

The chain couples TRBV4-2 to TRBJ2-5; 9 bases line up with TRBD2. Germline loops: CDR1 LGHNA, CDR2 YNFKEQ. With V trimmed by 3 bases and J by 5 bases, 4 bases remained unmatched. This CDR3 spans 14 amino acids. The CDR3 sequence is CASSQGTSWETQYF. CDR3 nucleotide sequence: TGTGCCAGCAGCCAGGGGACTAGCTGGGAGACCCAGTACTTC.

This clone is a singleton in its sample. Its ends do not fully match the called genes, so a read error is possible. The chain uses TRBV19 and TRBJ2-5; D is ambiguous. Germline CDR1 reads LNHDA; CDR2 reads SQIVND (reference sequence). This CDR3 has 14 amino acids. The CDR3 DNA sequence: TGTGCCAGTAGTCAAAGGGCCACAAGAGAGGCCCAGTACTTC. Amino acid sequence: CASSQRATREAQYF. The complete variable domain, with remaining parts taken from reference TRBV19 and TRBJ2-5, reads DGGITQSPKYLFRKEGQNVTLSCEQNLNHDAMYWYRQDPGQGLRLIYYSQIVNDFQKGDIAEGYSVSREKKESFPLTVTSAQKNPTAFYLCASSQRATREAQYFGPGTRLLVL.

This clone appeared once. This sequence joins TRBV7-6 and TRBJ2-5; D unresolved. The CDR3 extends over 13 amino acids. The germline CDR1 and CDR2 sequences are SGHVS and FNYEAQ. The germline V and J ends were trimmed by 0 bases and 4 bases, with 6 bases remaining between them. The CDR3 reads CASSLARSETQYF. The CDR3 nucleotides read TGTGCCAGCAGCTTAGCGCGCTCAGAGACCCAGTACTTC.

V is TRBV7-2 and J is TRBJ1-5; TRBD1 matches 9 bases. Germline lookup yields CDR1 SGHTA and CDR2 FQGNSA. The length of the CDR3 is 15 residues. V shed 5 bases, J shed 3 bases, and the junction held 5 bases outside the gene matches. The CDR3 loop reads CASSADRGYNQPQHF. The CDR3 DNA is TGTGCCAGCAGCGCGGACAGGGGTTACAATCAGCCCCAGCATTTT. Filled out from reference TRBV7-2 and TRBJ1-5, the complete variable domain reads GAGVSQSPSNKVTEKGKDVELRCDPISGHTALYWYRQSLGQGLEFLIYFQGNSAPDKSGLPSDRFSAERTGGSVSTLTIQRTQQEDSAVYLCASSADRGYNQPQHFGDGTRLSIL.

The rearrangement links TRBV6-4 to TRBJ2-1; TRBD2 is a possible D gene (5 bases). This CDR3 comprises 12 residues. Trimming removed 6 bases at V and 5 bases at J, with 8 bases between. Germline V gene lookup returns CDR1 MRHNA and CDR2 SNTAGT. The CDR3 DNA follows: TGTGCCAGCAGCCGGGATCACAATGAGCAGTTCTTC. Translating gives CASSRDHNEQFF.

The CDR3 here is CASSRGTVSYEQYF. The CDR3, as DNA: TGTGCCAGCAGCCGCGGGACCGTGTCTTACGAGCAGTACTTC. This sequence joins TRBV14 and TRBJ2-7; D is perhaps TRBD2 (6 bases). The germline V and J ends were trimmed by 4 bases and 4 bases, with 14 bases remaining between them. The CDR3 extends over 14 amino acids. Germline V gene data show CDR1 as SGHDN and CDR2 as FVKESK.

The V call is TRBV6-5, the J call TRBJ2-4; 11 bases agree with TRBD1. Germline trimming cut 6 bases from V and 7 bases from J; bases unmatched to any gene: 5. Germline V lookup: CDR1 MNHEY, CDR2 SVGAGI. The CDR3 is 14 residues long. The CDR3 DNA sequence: TGTGCCAGCAGCCGGGGGGACAGGGGGAACATTCAGTACTTC. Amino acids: CASSRGDRGNIQYF.

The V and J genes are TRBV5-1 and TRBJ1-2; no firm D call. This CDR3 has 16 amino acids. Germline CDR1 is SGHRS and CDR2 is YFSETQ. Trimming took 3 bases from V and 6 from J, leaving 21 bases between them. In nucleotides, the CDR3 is TGCGCCAGCAGCTCCCCCCGGAGAGGTGGTGGGCATGGCTACACCTTC. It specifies CASSSPRRGGGHGYTF.

The CDR3 reads CASSQAPLAGGTYEQYF. The CDR3 bases are TGTGCCAGCAGCCAAGCACCCCTAGCGGGAGGTACCTACGAGCAGTACTTC. The chain is built from TRBV4-2 and TRBJ2-7; the match to TRBD2 covers 11 bases. The CDR3 length is 17 residues. The V gene's germline CDR1 is LGHNA and CDR2 YNFKEQ. Trimming took 1 base from V and 2 from J; bases not matched to a gene: 7.

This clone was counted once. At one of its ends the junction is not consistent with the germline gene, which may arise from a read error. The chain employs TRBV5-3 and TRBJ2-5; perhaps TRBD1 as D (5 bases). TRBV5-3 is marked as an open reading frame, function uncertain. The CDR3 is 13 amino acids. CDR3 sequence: CASSSQGQETQYF. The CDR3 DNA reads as TGTGCCAGCAGCTCTCAGGGTCAAGAGACCCAGTACTTC.

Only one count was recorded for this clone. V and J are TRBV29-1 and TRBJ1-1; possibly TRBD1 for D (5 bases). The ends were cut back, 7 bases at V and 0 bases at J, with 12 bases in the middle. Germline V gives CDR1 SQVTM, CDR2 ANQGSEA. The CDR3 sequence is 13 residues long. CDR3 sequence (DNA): TGCAGCGGCCGACAGACCATGAACACTGAAGCTTTCTTT. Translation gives CSGRQTMNTEAFF.

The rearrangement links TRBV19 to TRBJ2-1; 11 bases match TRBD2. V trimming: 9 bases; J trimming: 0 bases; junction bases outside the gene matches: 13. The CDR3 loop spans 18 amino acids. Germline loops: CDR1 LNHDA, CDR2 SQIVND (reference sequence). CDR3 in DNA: TGTGCCAGGGTGACTAGCGGGGAACGGGGGAGCTCCTACAATGAGCAGTTCTTC. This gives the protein CARVTSGERGSSYNEQFF.

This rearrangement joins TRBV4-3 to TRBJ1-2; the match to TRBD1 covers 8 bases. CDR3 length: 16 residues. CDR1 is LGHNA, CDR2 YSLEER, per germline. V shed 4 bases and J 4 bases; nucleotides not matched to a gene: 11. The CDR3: CASSPQTSGGIYGYTF. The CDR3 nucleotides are TGCGCCAGCAGCCCTCAAACGTCAGGGGGCATCTATGGCTACACCTTC.